A single T cell receptor (beta chain) is shown here with its context. Its matching antigen is unknown. Sequencing was performed with immunoSEQ multiplex PCR; in TCRdb, only in-frame clones are kept and a portion is missing. The data show about 50,000 clones, with less than 85% seen just once and 10% to 15% held by the top ten. The data belong to a study of OX40 agonist ivuxolimab in advanced cancers. Study overall: Ivuxolimab, an antibody that agonizes OX40 (CD134), was administered to the patients.

At cycle 4 day 1, cycle 7 day 1, and baseline, blood was sampled. The study's findings and limits: CD8+ T cells averaged more expanded clones than CD4+.

The sample was CD4+ or CD8+ T cells sorted from blood, taken in a trial of the OX40 agonist ivuxolimab. The source of this sequence is an adult with an advanced solid tumor such as melanoma, head and neck, liver or kidney cancer.

This CDR3 is CASSLSSGSNEQFF. For the CDR3, the DNA is TGTGCCAGCAGCTTATCGTCCGGGAGTAATGAGCAGTTCTTC. V gene TRBV7-7 combines with J gene TRBJ2-1; tentative D call: TRBD2 (6 bases). Germline V lookup: CDR1 SSHAT, CDR2 FNYEAQ (reference sequence). This CDR3 comprises 14 residues. Trimming pared 2 bases from V and 7 bases from J, leaving 12 bases between.